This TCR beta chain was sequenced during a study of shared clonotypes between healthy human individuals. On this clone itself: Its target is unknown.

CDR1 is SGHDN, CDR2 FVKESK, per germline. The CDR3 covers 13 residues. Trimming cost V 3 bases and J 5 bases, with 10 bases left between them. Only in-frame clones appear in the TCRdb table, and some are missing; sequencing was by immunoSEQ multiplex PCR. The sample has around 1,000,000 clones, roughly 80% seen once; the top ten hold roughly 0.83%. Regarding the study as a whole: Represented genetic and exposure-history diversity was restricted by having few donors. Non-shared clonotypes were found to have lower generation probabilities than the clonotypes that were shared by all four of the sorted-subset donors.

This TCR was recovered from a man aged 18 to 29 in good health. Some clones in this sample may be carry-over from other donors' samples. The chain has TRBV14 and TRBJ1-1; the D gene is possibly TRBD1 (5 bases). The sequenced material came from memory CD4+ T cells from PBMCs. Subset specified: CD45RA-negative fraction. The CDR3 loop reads CASSHLGRTEAFF. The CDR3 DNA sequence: TGTGCCAGCAGCCACCTGGGACGGACTGAAGCTTTCTTT.